This record covers a single TCR beta chain. The sample comes from a study of blood T cell repertoires in COVID-19. Study details: Donors in the United States, Italy and Spain gave samples during acute or convalescent COVID-19.

The table came from immunoSEQ multiplex PCR; TCRdb's copy has only in-frame clones and leaves some out. The table lists about 110,000 clones, 70% to 90% of them singletons. The trim removed 3 bases at V and 0 bases at J, leaving 10 bases unmatched. Germline V CDR1 and CDR2: LGHNA, YNFKEQ. This CDR3 is 17 amino acids long. The TCR was taken from a human donor in a cohort sampled during active COVID-19. This chain joins TRBV4-2 and TRBJ2-7; 8 bases line up with TRBD2. Sequencing was performed on peripheral blood. The CDR3 DNA is TGTGCCAGCAGCCAGGGTACCGGGACTAGTCCCTCCTACGAGCAGTACTTC. It encodes CASSQGTGTSPSYEQYF.